Below, one TCR beta chain is given with its context. Antigen: not known. This record comes from a study of CD8 T cells in ankylosing spondylitis. Overall study findings and caveats: In ankylosing spondylitis patients, matched synovial fluid reportedly showed significant enrichment of disease-linked clones. For ankylosing spondylitis blood, a TCR beta motif of 7 to 9 highly homologous variants appeared characteristic. Reports of some motif variants in reactive arthritis synovial fluid and blood predate this one.

TCRdb re-analysed the 5' RACE reads in MiXCR, keeping a single row per CDR3 protein. This sample has more than 150,000 distinct CDR3 sequences, with around 13% found just once. The CDR3 totals 14 residues. Germline CDR1 is MNHNS and CDR2 is SASEGT. J lost 11 bases, V lost 6 bases, and 10 bases had no gene match. Sequencing was carried out using blood, either unsorted or a sorted T cell fraction (not recorded which). The chain employs TRBV6-1 and TRBJ2-1, with 10 bases identical to TRBD2. The receptor comes from a male donor with ankylosing spondylitis or in good health (not recorded which). In nucleotides, the CDR3 is TGTGCCAGCAGCGCCGGGACTAGCGTTTCTCAGCAGTTCTTC. Its translation: CASSAGTSVSQQFF.